What follows are 20 T cell receptor beta chains derived from one specimen sequenced in a study of cytomegalovirus exposure and HLA in healthy donors. Vbeta (60) and Jbeta (13) primers were used in the PCR. TCRdb's copy holds only in-frame clones and misses some; the assay was immunoSEQ multiplex PCR. The table has more than 130,000 clones, 70% to 80% seen once. Sequencing was performed on PBMCs. Receptors originate from a woman aged 45-65 years in good health and CMV-seronegative.

This chain joins TRBV30 and TRBJ1-1; 7 bases agree with TRBD1. This CDR3 has 13 amino acids. Germline V lookup: CDR1 GTSNPN, CDR2 SVGIG (reference sequence). After removal of 3 bases from V and 1 base from J, the junction contained 2 bases not matched to a gene. The CDR3 loop is CAWRGQPNTEAFF. CDR3 in DNA: TGTGCCTGGAGGGGACAGCCGAACACTGAAGCTTTCTTT.

V usage is TRBV10-3 and J usage is TRBJ2-5; maybe TRBD1 (6 bases). Between the trimmed V and J ends, which lost 8 bases and 5 bases, there was a span of 21 bases. This CDR3 contains 15 residues. The V gene's germline CDR1 is ENHRY and CDR2 SYGVKD. DNA for the CDR3: TGTGCCATCGCCAAACTAGGGGGAATTCAGGAGACCCAGTACTTC. This gives the protein CAIAKLGGIQETQYF.

This clone turned up a few times. The genes are TRBV4-1 and TRBJ1-2; a possible D gene is TRBD1 (5 bases). Between the trimmed V and J ends, which lost 3 bases and 2 bases, there was a span of 13 bases. Germline V lookup: CDR1 MGHRA, CDR2 YSYEKL. There are 15 residues in the CDR3. CDR3 DNA: TGCGCCAGCAGCCAGGGTGCAGGGCCCAACTATGGCTACACCTTC. Translation: CASSQGAGPNYGYTF.

This clone appeared a single time. This chain joins TRBV4-2 and TRBJ2-1, with no clear D. The V gene's germline CDR1 is LGHNA and CDR2 YNFKEQ. Between the trimmed V and J ends, which lost 0 bases and 5 bases, there was a span of 11 bases. The CDR3 runs to 15 residues. CDR3 in DNA: TGTGCCAGCAGCCAAGAGGCCTCCCCCGACAATGAGCAGTTCTTC. This sequence encodes CASSQEASPDNEQFF.

The rearrangement links TRBV10-2 to TRBJ1-6, with 10 bases aligning to TRBD1. CDR1 is WSHSY, CDR2 SAAADI, per germline. There are 14 residues in the CDR3. The trim removed 8 bases at V and 8 bases at J, leaving 6 bases unmatched. The CDR3 protein is CASGLTGGDSPLHF. CDR3 DNA sequence: TGCGCCAGCGGGTTGACAGGGGGCGATTCACCCCTCCACTTT.

The gene calls are TRBV30 and TRBJ2-7; 7 nucleotides align to TRBD1. The CDR3 is made up of 13 amino acids. Losses at the gene ends were 0 bases for V and 5 bases for J; bases not matched to a gene: 4. Germline CDR1 reads GTSNPN; CDR2 reads SVGIG (reference sequence). The CDR3 sequence is CAWSVQGSHEQYF. CDR3 coding DNA: TGTGCCTGGAGTGTACAGGGGAGCCACGAGCAGTACTTC.

The chain carries TRBV5-6 and TRBJ2-7; D is uncertain. Germline-derived CDR1 and CDR2 are SGHDT and YYEEEE. The CDR3 runs 15 residues. The V and J ends lost 1 base and 4 bases respectively, with 15 bases between them. The CDR3 spells CASSLKGQRWYEQYF. The CDR3 nucleotides read TGTGCCAGCAGCTTGAAAGGCCAGAGGTGGTACGAGCAGTACTTC.

The rearrangement links TRBV4-1 to TRBJ1-5; D is undetermined. V was clipped by 0 bases and J by 9 bases, with 12 bases between them. The CDR3 extends over 14 amino acids. Germline values: CDR1 MGHRA, CDR2 YSYEKL. CDR3 nucleotides: TGCGCCAGCAGCCAAGAAGACGGGGAAAGGCCCCAGCATTTT. It codes for CASSQEDGERPQHF.

As concerns this clone: The junction and the germline gene differ at one end; a read error may be behind it. This sequence joins TRBV7-7 and TRBJ1-3, with 9 positions matching TRBD1. Germline CDR1 and CDR2: SSHAT and FNYEAQ (reference sequence). The CDR3 has 13 residues. CDR3 in amino acids: CASSLGQGDTIYF. The CDR3 bases are TGTGCTAGCAGCTTGGGACAGGGAGACACCATATATTTT.

The chain has TRBV19 and TRBJ1-2; weak D call: TRBD1 (6 bases). Germline V gene lookup returns CDR1 LNHDA and CDR2 SQIVND (reference sequence). The CDR3 is made up of 14 amino acids. V dropped 6 bases and J dropped 2 bases, with 13 bases sitting between them. The CDR3 nucleotides are TGTGCCAGTAGCGAAAAAGGACAGAACTATGGCTACACCTTC. Residues: CASSEKGQNYGYTF.

The rearrangement uses TRBV6-6 and TRBJ1-1; D remains ambiguous. CDR1 is MNHNY and CDR2 is SVGAGI in the germline V gene (reference sequence). The V end was cut by 7 bases, the J end by 11 bases, with 14 bases between. This CDR3 is 11 amino acids long. The CDR3 DNA follows: TGTGCCAGCATGAGGGCGACCGGGGCTTTCTTT. It specifies CASMRATGAFF.

The chain couples TRBV7-6 to TRBJ2-7; 8 bases line up with TRBD1. The CDR3 length is 16 residues. After removal of 5 bases from V and 3 bases from J, the junction contained 12 bases not matched to a gene. CDR1 and CDR2 from the germline V gene are SGHVS and FNYEAQ. CDR3 bases: TGTGCCAGCAGCCCTGAACCGGGACAGGATTTCTACGAGCAGTACTTC. Translated, it gives CASSPEPGQDFYEQYF. Based on the CDR3 plus reference TRBV7-6 and TRBJ2-7, the full variable domain is GAGVSQSPRYKVTKRGQDVALRCDPISGHVSLYWYRQALGQGPEFLTYFNYEAQQDKSGLPNDRFSAERPEGSISTLTIQRTEQRDSAMYRCASSPEPGQDFYEQYFGPGTRLTVT.

The rearrangement uses TRBV6-1 and TRBJ1-5; 7 bases fit TRBD1. V lost 7 bases, J lost 4 bases, and 10 bases stayed unmatched. Per germline, CDR1 MNHNS and CDR2 SASEGT. This CDR3 spans 15 amino acids. The CDR3 reads CASTQSQGGNQPQHF. Here the CDR3 DNA reads TGTGCCAGCACCCAAAGTCAGGGGGGAAATCAGCCCCAGCATTTT.

V gene TRBV19 combines with J gene TRBJ2-2; a possible D gene is TRBD1 (5 bases). Looked up from germline, CDR1 is LNHDA and CDR2 is SQIVND (reference sequence). The CDR3 consists of 14 residues. V lost 5 bases and J lost 1, with 8 bases in between. The CDR3 nucleotides are TGTGCCAGTAGTTCCGGACAGAACACCGGGGAGCTGTTTTTT. It codes for CASSSGQNTGELFF.

V gene TRBV6-5 combines with J gene TRBJ1-1; D not resolved. The V end lost 4 bases, the J end lost 0 bases, and 6 bases lay between the germline ends. This CDR3 is 13 amino acids long. Per the germline V gene, CDR1 is MNHEY and CDR2 is SVGAGI. CDR3 in amino acids: CASSLSMNTEAFF. The CDR3 bases are TGTGCCAGCAGTTTGAGTATGAACACTGAAGCTTTCTTT.

The rearrangement uses TRBV7-2 and TRBJ1-2; 9 bases agree with TRBD1. CDR1 is SGHTA, CDR2 FQGNSA, per germline. V was pared by 1 base and J by 6 bases, with 15 bases of the junction left unmatched. This CDR3 comprises 18 residues. The CDR3 region is CASSLDPNSGTGNNGYTF. The CDR3 bases are TGTGCCAGCAGCTTAGACCCAAACTCCGGGACAGGGAATAATGGCTACACCTTC.

This chain joins TRBV27 and TRBJ2-7; possibly TRBD1 for D (5 bases). This CDR3 has 14 residues. V lost 3 bases and J lost 5, with 14 bases in between. Germline CDR1 is MNHEY and CDR2 is SMNVEV (reference sequence). In nucleotides, the CDR3 is TGTGCCAGCAGTTTTTCAGGGTATGACAACGAGCAGTACTTC. Translation: CASSFSGYDNEQYF.

This chain joins TRBV28 and TRBJ1-3; D uncertain. Germline V CDR1 and CDR2: MDHEN, SYDVKM. V gave up 11 bases and J gave up 0 bases, with 14 bases separating them. The length of the CDR3 is 14 residues. The CDR3, as DNA: TGTGCCGTCCGGAGGAGGATCTCTGGAAACACCATATATTTT. Translated, it gives CAVRRRISGNTIYF.

The chain is built from TRBV7-2 and TRBJ1-2, with TRBD1 matching over 10 bases. The CDR3 covers 15 residues. Germline lookup yields CDR1 SGHTA and CDR2 FQGNSA. With 3 bases clipped from V and 4 bases from J, the junction kept 5 bases outside the gene matches. CDR3 sequence: CASSFGQGVGYGYTF. The CDR3 DNA reads as TGTGCCAGCAGCTTCGGACAGGGGGTTGGCTATGGCTACACCTTC.

This clone was counted at least ten times. V usage is TRBV6-6 and J usage is TRBJ1-2, with a possible D match to TRBD1 (5 bases). Germline values: CDR1 MNHNY, CDR2 SVGAGI (reference sequence). Trimming stripped 2 bases from V and 4 bases from J, with 14 bases between. This CDR3 is 15 amino acids long. In DNA, the CDR3 is TGTGCCAGCAGTTACAGTGGGGACTTTGGCTATGGCTACACCTTC. It yields the protein CASSYSGDFGYGYTF.